This TCR beta chain derives from a study of shared clonotypes between healthy human individuals. Germline V gene sequence: CDR1 LNHDA, CDR2 SQIVND (reference sequence). Between the trimmed V and J ends, which lost 3 bases and 7 bases, there was a span of 13 bases. The CDR3 runs 14 residues. A note on this clone: Its antigen is not known.

Roughly 33,000 T cell genomes, or 200 ng DNA, went into the sorted-subset replicate PCRs. Clones were sequenced by immunoSEQ multiplex PCR, and TCRdb holds only the in-frame ones, with some missing. This table holds fewer than 1.4 million clones, approximately 78% found once. Study observations and caveats: The study generally estimated greater richness for naive than memory subsets. Incomplete sequencing of sorted subsets was indicated by rarefaction despite large depth. Generation of non-shared clonotypes was less probable than generation of clonotypes shared by all four donors.

The source is a man aged 18 to 35 in good health. Some clones in this sample may be carry-over from other donors' samples. Sequencing was carried out using memory CD4+ T cells from PBMCs. The subset: CD45RA-negative fraction. The chain couples TRBV19 to TRBJ1-5, with D perhaps TRBD1 (5 bases). CDR3 loop: CASSMWGDRQPQHF. The CDR3 DNA sequence: TGTGCCAGTAGTATGTGGGGGGATAGACAGCCCCAGCATTTT.